This TCR beta chain was found in a study of cytomegalovirus exposure and HLA in healthy donors. About the research overall: The 550 to 700 first-cohort repertoires and the 130 or so validation repertoires shared the same platform, a later analysis reported. Study outcomes and limitations: It was reportedly the case that the classifier diagnosed cytomegalovirus status with high specificity and sensitivity. The study flagged some 170 TCR beta chains as cytomegalovirus-associated. The TCR clusters that emerged in the first cohort tended, a later analysis found, to co-occur in the roughly 120 validation repertoires.

Libraries were prepared by immunoSEQ multiplex PCR; TCRdb keeps only in-frame clonotypes and omits some of them. The table records about 49,000 clones, roughly nine tenths of them present only once. Unmatched junction bases numbered 8, after V lost 0 bases and J lost 2 bases. CDR3 length: 17 amino acids. Germline-derived CDR1 and CDR2 are LNHNV and YYDKDF (reference sequence). Remarks on this clone: Its antigen is not known.

This receptor was taken from a man aged 18 to 35 in good health and CMV-seronegative. The V gene is TRBV15, the J gene TRBJ2-7; 9 bases fit TRBD2. Sequenced: PBMCs. The CDR3 is CATSRERREGHPYEQYF. In DNA form, the CDR3 reads TGTGCCACCAGCAGAGAAAGGCGGGAGGGACACCCCTACGAGCAGTACTTC.